This TCR beta chain was obtained from a study of blood T cells in healthy people across ages. The wider study: There was about one barcoded beta molecule captured by template switching per two T cells.

This CDR3 has 14 residues. Germline lookup yields CDR1 SGHTA and CDR2 FQGNSA. Study outcomes and limitations: Measured against age, TCR beta diversity per million T cells decreased in a roughly linear manner. Naive CD4+ cells and diversity were both higher in long-lived donors than in aged donors. Total diversity from one million sequenced T cells was likely underestimated.

This clonotype has more than one count but fewer than ten. What it binds is unknown. For the second PCR, which ran for about 7 to 12 cycles, a sample-barcoded 5' primer and a J-beta primer mix were used. MiXCR, run by TCRdb on the 5' RACE reads, gives a single entry per CDR3 protein. The repertoire has about 640,000 distinct CDR3 sequences, roughly 58% of them found once; the top ten carry 30% to 40%. The rearrangement uses TRBV7-2 and TRBJ2-7; D tentatively fits TRBD1 or TRBD2 (5 bases each). The DNA matches TRBJ2-5 better at its end, which makes the J call doubtful. Sequencing was done on a sample of blood. This clonotype was obtained from a man aged 60-69 years in good health. CDR3 region: CASSAVSWGETQYF. CDR3 in DNA: TGTGCCAGCAGCGCGGTATCTTGGGGGGAGACCCAGTACTTC.